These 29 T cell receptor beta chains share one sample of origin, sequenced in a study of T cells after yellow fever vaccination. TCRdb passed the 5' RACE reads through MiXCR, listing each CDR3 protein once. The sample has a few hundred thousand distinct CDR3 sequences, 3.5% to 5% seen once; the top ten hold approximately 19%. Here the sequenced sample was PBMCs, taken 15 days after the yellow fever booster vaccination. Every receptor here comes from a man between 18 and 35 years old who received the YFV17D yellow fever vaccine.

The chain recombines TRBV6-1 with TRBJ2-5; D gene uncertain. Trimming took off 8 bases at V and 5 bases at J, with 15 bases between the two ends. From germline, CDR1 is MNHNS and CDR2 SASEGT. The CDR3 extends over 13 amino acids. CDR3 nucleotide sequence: TGTGCCAGCTCCGGCAGGCCAGTGGAGACCCAGTACTTC. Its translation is CASSGRPVETQYF.

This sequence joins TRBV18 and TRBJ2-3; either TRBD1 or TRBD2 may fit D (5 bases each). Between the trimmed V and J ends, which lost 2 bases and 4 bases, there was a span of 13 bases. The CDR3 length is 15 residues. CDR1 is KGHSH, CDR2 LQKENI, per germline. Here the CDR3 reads CASSPRAGSADTQYF. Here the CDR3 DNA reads TGTGCCAGCTCACCAAGAGCAGGGAGCGCAGATACGCAGTATTTT.

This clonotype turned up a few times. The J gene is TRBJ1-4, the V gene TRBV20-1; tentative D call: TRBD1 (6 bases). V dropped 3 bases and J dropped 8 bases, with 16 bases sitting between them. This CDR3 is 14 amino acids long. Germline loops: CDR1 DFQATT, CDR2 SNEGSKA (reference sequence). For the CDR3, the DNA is TGCAGTGCTAGTGAGGGACACCGAGAAGAAAAACTGTTTTTT. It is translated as CSASEGHREEKLFF.

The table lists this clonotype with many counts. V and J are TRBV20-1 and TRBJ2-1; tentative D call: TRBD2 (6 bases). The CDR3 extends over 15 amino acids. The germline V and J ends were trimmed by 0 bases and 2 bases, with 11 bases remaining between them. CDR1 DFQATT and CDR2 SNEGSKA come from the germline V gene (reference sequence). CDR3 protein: CSARDGGATYNEQFF. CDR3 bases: TGCAGTGCTAGAGATGGCGGGGCGACCTACAATGAGCAGTTCTTC.

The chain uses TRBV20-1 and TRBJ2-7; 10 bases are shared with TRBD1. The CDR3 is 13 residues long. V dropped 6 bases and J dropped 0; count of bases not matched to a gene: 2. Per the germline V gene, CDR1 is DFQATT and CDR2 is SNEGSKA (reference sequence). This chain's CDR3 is CSARQGASYEQYF. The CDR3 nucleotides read TGCAGTGCGAGACAGGGGGCCTCCTACGAGCAGTACTTC.

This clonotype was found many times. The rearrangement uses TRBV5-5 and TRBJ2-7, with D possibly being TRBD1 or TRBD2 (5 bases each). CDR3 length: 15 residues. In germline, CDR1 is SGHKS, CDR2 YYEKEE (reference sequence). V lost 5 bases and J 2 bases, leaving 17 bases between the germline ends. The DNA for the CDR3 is TGTGCCAGCAGACTTCATGGGACCTTAACCTACGAGCAGTACTTC. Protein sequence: CASRLHGTLTYEQYF.

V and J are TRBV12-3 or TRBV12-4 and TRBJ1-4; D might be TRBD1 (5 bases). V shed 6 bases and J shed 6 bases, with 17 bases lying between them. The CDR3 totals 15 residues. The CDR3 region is CASSLGRLGHEKLFF. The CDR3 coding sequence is TGTGCCAGCAGCTTGGGGCGACTCGGGCATGAAAAACTGTTTTTT.

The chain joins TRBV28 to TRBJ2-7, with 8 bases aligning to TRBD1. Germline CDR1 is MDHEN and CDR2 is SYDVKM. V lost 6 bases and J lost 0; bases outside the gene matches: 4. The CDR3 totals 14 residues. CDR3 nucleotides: TGTGCCAGCAGCGACAGGGGAAGCTCCTACGAGCAGTACGTC. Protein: CASSDRGSSYEQYV.

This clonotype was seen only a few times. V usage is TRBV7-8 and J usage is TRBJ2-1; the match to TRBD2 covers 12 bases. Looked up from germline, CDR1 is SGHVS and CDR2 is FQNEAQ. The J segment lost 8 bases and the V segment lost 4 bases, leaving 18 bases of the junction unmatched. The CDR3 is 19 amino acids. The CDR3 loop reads CASSSFPSGGAHRYHEQFF. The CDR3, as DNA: TGTGCCAGCAGCTCTTTTCCTAGCGGGGGGGCTCATCGTTACCATGAGCAGTTCTTC.

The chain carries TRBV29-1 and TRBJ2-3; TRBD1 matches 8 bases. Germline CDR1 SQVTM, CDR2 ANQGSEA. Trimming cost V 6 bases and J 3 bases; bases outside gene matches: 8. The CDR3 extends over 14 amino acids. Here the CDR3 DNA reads TGCAGCGTGGCCGGACAGGGTCGGACAGATACGCAGTATTTT. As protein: CSVAGQGRTDTQYF.

The DNA for the CDR3 is TGTGCCAGCAGTTTTACAGGGGAGGCTGGAAACACCATATATTTT. Encoded protein: CASSFTGEAGNTIYF. This chain joins TRBV7-2 and TRBJ1-3; 7 nucleotides line up with TRBD1. CDR3 length: 15 amino acids. Germline CDR1 reads SGHTA; CDR2 reads FQGNSA. Losses at the gene ends were 6 bases for V and 2 bases for J; bases not matched to a gene: 7.

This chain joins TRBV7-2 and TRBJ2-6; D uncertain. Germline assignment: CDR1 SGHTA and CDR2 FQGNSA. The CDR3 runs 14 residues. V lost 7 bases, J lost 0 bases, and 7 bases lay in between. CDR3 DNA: TGTGCCAGCACCGCACTCTCTGGGGCCAACGTCCTGACTTTC. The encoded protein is CASTALSGANVLTF.

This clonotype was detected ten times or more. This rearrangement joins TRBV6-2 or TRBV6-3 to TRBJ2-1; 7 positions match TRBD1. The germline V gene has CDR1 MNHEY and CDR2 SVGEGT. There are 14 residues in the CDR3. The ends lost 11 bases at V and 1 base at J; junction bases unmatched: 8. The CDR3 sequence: CAANLGQSYNEQFF. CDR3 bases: TGTGCCGCAAACTTGGGACAGTCCTACAATGAGCAGTTCTTC.

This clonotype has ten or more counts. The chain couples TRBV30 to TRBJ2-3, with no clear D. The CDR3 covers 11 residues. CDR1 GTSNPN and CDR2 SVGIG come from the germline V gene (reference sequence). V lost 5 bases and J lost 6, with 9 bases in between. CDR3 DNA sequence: TGTGCCTGGGGACGAAGGGATACGCAGTATTTT. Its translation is CAWGRRDTQYF.

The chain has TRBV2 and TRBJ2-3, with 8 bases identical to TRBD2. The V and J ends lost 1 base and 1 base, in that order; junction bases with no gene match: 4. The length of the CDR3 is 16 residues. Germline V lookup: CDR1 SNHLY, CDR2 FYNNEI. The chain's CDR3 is CASSEVRGAGTDTQYF. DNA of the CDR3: TGTGCCAGCAGTGAAGTGCGGGGGGCCGGCACAGATACGCAGTATTTT.

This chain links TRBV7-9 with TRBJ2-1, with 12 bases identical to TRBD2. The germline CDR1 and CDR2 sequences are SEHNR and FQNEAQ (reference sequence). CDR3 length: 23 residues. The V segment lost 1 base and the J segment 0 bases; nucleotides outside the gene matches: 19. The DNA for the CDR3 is TGTGCCAGCAGCTTAGGCGGGAAGCGGGGACTAGCGGGCGACACTATCTCCTACAATGAGCAGTTCTTC. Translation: CASSLGGKRGLAGDTISYNEQFF.

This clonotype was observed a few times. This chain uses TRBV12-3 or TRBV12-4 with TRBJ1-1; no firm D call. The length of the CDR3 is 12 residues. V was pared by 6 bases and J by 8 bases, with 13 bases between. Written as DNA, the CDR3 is TGTGCCAGCAGCCCCGGGAGCCGCGAAGCTTTCTTT. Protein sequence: CASSPGSREAFF.

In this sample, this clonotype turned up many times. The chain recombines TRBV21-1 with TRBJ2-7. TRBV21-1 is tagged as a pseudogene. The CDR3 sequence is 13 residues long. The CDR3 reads CASSKVNSYEQYF. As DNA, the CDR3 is TGTGCCAGCAGCAAAGTCAACTCCTACGAGCAGTACTTC.

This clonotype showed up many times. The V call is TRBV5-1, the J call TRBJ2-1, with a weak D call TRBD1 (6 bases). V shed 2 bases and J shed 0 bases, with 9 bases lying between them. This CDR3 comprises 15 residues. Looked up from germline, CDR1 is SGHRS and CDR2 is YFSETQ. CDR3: CASSFTGNSYNEQFF. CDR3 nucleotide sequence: TGCGCCAGCAGCTTTACAGGGAACTCCTACAATGAGCAGTTCTTC.

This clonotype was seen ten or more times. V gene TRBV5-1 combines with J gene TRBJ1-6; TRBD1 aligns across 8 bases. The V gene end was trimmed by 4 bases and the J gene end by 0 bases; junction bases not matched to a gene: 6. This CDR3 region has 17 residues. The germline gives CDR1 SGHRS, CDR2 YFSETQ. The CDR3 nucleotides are TGCGCCAGCAGCCTGGGACAGGCGAGCTCCTATAATTCACCCCTCCACTTT. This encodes CASSLGQASSYNSPLHF. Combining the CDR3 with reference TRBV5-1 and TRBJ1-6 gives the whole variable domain KAGVTQTPRYLIKTRGQQVTLSCSPISGHRSVSWYQQTPGQGLQFLFEYFSETQRNKGNFPGRFSGRQFSNSRSEMNVSTLELGDSALYLCASSLGQASSYNSPLHFGNGTRLTVT.

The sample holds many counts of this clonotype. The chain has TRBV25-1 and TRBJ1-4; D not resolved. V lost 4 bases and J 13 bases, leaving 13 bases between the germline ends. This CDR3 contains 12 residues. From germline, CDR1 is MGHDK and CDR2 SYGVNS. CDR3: CASSVAGPALFF. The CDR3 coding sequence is TGTGCCAGCAGTGTCGCCGGTCCAGCACTGTTTTTT. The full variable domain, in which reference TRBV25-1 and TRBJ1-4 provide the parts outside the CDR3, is EADIYQTPRYLVIGTGKKITLECSQTMGHDKMYWYQQDPGMELHLIHYSYGVNSTEKGDLSSESTVSRIRTEHFPLTLESARPSHTSQYLCASSVAGPALFFGSGTQLSVL.

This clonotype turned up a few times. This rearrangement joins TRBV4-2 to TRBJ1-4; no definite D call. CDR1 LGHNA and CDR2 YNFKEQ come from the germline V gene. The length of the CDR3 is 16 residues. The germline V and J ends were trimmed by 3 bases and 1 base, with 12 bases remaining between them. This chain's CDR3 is CASSHHKWVTNEKLFF. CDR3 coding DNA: TGTGCCAGCAGCCACCATAAATGGGTAACTAATGAAAAACTGTTTTTT.

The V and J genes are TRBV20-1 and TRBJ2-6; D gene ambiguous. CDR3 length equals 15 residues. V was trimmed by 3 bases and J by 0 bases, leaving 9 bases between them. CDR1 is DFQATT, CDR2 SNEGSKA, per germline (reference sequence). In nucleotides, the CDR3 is TGCAGTGCTAGGTCCGGCTCCTCTGGGGCCAACGTCCTGACTTTC. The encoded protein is CSARSGSSGANVLTF.

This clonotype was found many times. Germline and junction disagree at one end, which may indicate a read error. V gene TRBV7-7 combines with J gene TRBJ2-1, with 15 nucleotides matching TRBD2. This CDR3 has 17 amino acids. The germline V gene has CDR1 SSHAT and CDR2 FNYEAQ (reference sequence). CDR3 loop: CASSDPRTSGGADEQFF. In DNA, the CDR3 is TGTGCTAGCAGCGACCCCCGGACTAGCGGGGGGGCGGATGAGCAGTTCTTC. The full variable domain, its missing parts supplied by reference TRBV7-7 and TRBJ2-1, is GAGVSQSPRYKVTKRGQDVTLRCDPISSHATLYWYQQALGQGPEFLTYFNYEAQPDKSGLPSDRFSAERPEGSISTLTIQRTEQRDSAMYRCASSDPRTSGGADEQFFGPGTRLTVL.

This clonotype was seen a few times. CDR3 in amino acids: CASSYQTGNGQQYF. In nucleotides, the CDR3 is TGTGCCAGCAGTTACCAGACAGGGAATGGACAGCAGTACTTC. The chain has TRBV6-5 and TRBJ2-7, with 7 nucleotides matching TRBD1. After removal of 2 bases from V and 8 bases from J, the junction contained 9 bases not matched to a gene. The CDR3 covers 14 residues. Per the germline V gene, CDR1 is MNHEY and CDR2 is SVGAGI.

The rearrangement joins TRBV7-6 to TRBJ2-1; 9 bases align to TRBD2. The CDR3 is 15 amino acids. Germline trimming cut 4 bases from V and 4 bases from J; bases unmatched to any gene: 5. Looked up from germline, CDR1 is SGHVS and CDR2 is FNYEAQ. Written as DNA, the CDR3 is TGTGCCAGCAGCTATCGCGGGGGGGTTTACAATGAGCAGTTCTTC. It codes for CASSYRGGVYNEQFF.

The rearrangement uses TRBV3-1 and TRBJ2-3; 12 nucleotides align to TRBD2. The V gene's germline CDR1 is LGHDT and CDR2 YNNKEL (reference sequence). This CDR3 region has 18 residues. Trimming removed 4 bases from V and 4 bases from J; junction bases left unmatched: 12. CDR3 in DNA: TGTGCCAGCAGCCCGCTATATCCTAGCGGGGGGGCGGCAGATACGCAGTATTTT. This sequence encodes CASSPLYPSGGAADTQYF.

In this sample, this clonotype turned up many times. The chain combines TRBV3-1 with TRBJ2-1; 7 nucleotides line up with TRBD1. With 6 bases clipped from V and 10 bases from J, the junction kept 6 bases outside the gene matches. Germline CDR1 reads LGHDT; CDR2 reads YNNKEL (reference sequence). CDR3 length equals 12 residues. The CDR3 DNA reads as TGTGCCAGCAGTTTCGACAGGGTCGAGCAGTTCTTC. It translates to CASSFDRVEQFF.

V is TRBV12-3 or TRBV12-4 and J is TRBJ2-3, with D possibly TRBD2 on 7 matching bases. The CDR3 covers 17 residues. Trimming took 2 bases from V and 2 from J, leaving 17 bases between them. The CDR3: CASSLLRRGADTDTQYF. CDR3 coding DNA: TGTGCCAGCAGTTTATTGAGACGGGGGGCGGACACAGATACGCAGTATTTT.